The 19 T cell receptor beta chains presented below share a single source sample, sequenced in a study of cytomegalovirus exposure and HLA in healthy donors (dated by TCRdb to 2016 to 2017). Library preparation used the immunoSEQ multiplex PCR assay. A mixture of 60 forward primers for TCR Vbeta segments and 13 reverse primers for TCR Jbeta segments was used in the multiplex PCR. TCRdb retrieved this table from immuneACCESS and kept in-frame rearrangements only. Not all clones are present; in checked studies, unresolved V genes account for under half, and no reason is known for the remainder. This sample comprises around 270,000 clones, 80% of them detected only once. The ten largest make up about 0.3% of the sample. What was sequenced was PBMCs. These TCRs come from a girl aged 2-10 years in good health and CMV-seronegative.

This chain uses TRBV18 with TRBJ2-7; 11 bases fit TRBD1. J gave up 4 bases and V 3 bases, and 11 bases lay outside the gene matches. From germline, CDR1 is KGHSH and CDR2 LQKENI. CDR3 size: 17 residues. The CDR3 is CASSPRTGGLGDYEQYF. DNA of the CDR3: TGTGCCAGCTCACCCCGGACAGGGGGCCTTGGAGATTACGAGCAGTACTTC.

The genes are TRBV5-6 and TRBJ1-1, with D unresolved. CDR3 length: 14 residues. The germline V gene encodes CDR1 SGHDT and CDR2 YYEEEE. V was shortened by 4 bases and J by 1 base, with 11 bases between the two germline ends. The CDR3 DNA is TGTGCCAGCAGCCCGGGGAGCCAGAACACTGAAGCTTTCTTT. Translating gives CASSPGSQNTEAFF.

This clone turned up a few times. The V call is TRBV19, the J call TRBJ1-5, with 7 bases lining up with TRBD1. The junction had 2 bases not matched to a gene; V was cut back by 4 bases and J by 5 bases. This CDR3 has 13 residues. The germline V gene encodes CDR1 LNHDA and CDR2 SQIVND (reference sequence). The CDR3 DNA follows: TGTGCCAGTAGTACAGACAGGGATCAGCCCCAGCATTTT. Its protein product is CASSTDRDQPQHF.

This chain uses TRBV15 with TRBJ1-4; no firm D call. The V end lost 0 bases, the J end lost 8 bases, and 7 bases lay between the germline ends. In germline, CDR1 is LNHNV, CDR2 YYDKDF (reference sequence). CDR3 size: 13 residues. The CDR3: CATSRDNGEKLFF. The CDR3, as DNA: TGTGCCACCAGCAGAGATAACGGGGAAAAACTGTTTTTT.

CDR3 region: CASSVEAWAGLGSADTQYF. The CDR3 DNA sequence: TGTGCCAGCAGCGTAGAAGCATGGGCGGGACTAGGGAGCGCAGATACGCAGTATTTT. The rearrangement joins TRBV9 to TRBJ2-3, with 8 bases matching TRBD2. V trimming: 0 bases; J trimming: 4 bases; junction bases outside the gene matches: 16. Germline CDR1 and CDR2: SGDLS and YYNGEE. The CDR3 loop spans 19 amino acids.

The V and J genes are TRBV18 and TRBJ1-5; D is unclear. V was clipped by 6 bases and J by 3 bases, with 18 bases between them. Per the germline V gene, CDR1 is KGHSH and CDR2 is LQKENI. CDR3 length equals 16 residues. Here the CDR3 reads CASSRRGSETNQPQHF. The CDR3, as DNA: TGTGCCAGCTCTCGCCGCGGGAGCGAGACCAATCAGCCCCAGCATTTT.

This sequence joins TRBV27 and TRBJ2-1; TRBD2 matches at 10 bases. Trimming at V came to 2 bases and at J to 5 bases, leaving 6 bases not matched to a gene. CDR3 length: 16 residues. From germline, CDR1 is MNHEY and CDR2 SMNVEV (reference sequence). The DNA for the CDR3 is TGTGCCAGCAGTTTAAGTCAGCGGGAGGGGCACAATGAGCAGTTCTTC. This translates into CASSLSQREGHNEQFF.

This clone was detected once. The chain links TRBV2 to TRBJ2-3; 16 bases line up with TRBD2. The CDR3 totals 17 residues. The junction had 2 bases not matched to a gene; V was cut back by 1 base and J by 4 bases. The germline V gene has CDR1 SNHLY and CDR2 FYNNEI. The DNA for the CDR3 is TGTGCCAGCAGTGAAGGGGGACTAGCGGGGGGGGCAGATACGCAGTATTTT. It yields the protein CASSEGGLAGGADTQYF.

The chain combines TRBV29-1 with TRBJ2-1; TRBD2 aligns across 9 bases. The V gene's germline CDR1 is SQVTM and CDR2 ANQGSEA. V lost 7 bases to trimming and J lost 7 bases; unmatched junction nucleotides: 8. The CDR3 is 13 residues long. CDR3 residues: CSDAGLAGNEQFF. The CDR3 nucleotides read TGCAGCGACGCGGGGCTAGCGGGAAATGAGCAGTTCTTC.

The genes are TRBV13 and TRBJ2-7; possibly TRBD1 for D (6 bases). This CDR3 spans 15 amino acids. The ends were cut back, 7 bases at V and 0 bases at J, with 16 bases in the middle. Germline CDR1 reads PRHDT; CDR2 reads FYEKMQ (reference sequence). The CDR3 sequence: CASTIGTRTSYEQYF. Here the CDR3 DNA reads TGTGCCAGCACCATCGGGACAAGGACCTCCTACGAGCAGTACTTC. The entire variable domain, with the rest obtained from reference TRBV13 and TRBJ2-7, is as follows: AAGVIQSPRHLIKEKRETATLKCYPIPRHDTVYWYQQGPGQDPQFLISFYEKMQSDKGSIPDRFSAQQFSDYHSELNMSSLELGDSALYFCASTIGTRTSYEQYFGPGTRLTVT.

The V gene is TRBV11-2, the J gene TRBJ2-7; D not certain. This CDR3 is built from 15 residues. CDR1 and CDR2 from the germline V gene are SGHAT and FQNNGV. With 1 base removed from V and 2 bases from J, the gap between germline ends came to 12 bases. CDR3 residues: CASSLGEARTYEQYF. The DNA of the CDR3 is TGTGCCAGCAGCTTAGGTGAGGCAAGGACCTACGAGCAGTACTTC.

CDR3 amino acids: CASSFELSPQHF. The DNA for the CDR3 is TGTGCCAGCAGCTTTGAGTTGTCGCCCCAGCATTTT. The chain recombines TRBV7-8 with TRBJ1-5; D not resolved. In germline, CDR1 is SGHVS, CDR2 FQNEAQ. The CDR3 contains 12 residues. V lost 3 bases and J lost 9, with 9 bases in between.

This clone is a singleton in its sample. The chain joins TRBV28 to TRBJ2-3, with 9 bases fitting TRBD2. Germline V lookup: CDR1 MDHEN, CDR2 SYDVKM. This CDR3 region has 15 residues. Unmatched junction bases numbered 4, after V lost 5 bases and J lost 1 base. CDR3 in DNA: TGTGCCAGCAGTCGATTAGCGGGGGGCACAGATACGCAGTATTTT. Encoded protein: CASSRLAGGTDTQYF.

The chain combines TRBV11-2 with TRBJ2-5; 9 nucleotides match TRBD2. The trim removed 1 base at V and 2 bases at J, leaving 8 bases unmatched. The CDR3 contains 17 residues. Germline values: CDR1 SGHAT, CDR2 FQNNGV. The CDR3 nucleotides are TGTGCCAGCAGCTTAGGCCCCGGGACTAGCAAGCAAGAGACCCAGTACTTC. Protein: CASSLGPGTSKQETQYF.

This rearrangement joins TRBV27 to TRBJ2-1; 8 bases fit TRBD1. The V gene end was trimmed by 7 bases and the J gene end by 7 bases; junction bases not matched to a gene: 9. There are 14 residues in the CDR3. Germline assignment: CDR1 MNHEY and CDR2 SMNVEV (reference sequence). CDR3: CASKARGLANEQFF. The CDR3 DNA follows: TGTGCCAGCAAGGCCAGGGGGCTTGCGAATGAGCAGTTCTTC.

The V call is TRBV27, the J call TRBJ2-1; 8 nucleotides match TRBD1. Germline-derived CDR1 and CDR2 are MNHEY and SMNVEV (reference sequence). V shed 4 bases, J shed 3 bases, and the junction held 8 bases outside the gene matches. This CDR3 comprises 16 residues. CDR3 loop: CASSSFNRGIYNEQFF. The CDR3 nucleotides are TGTGCCAGCAGTTCCTTTAACAGGGGGATCTACAATGAGCAGTTCTTC.

This chain connects TRBV4-1 to TRBJ2-5, with 10 bases matching TRBD1. The CDR3 sequence is 15 residues long. J lost 3 bases, V lost 1 base, and 2 bases had no gene match. The germline CDR1 and CDR2 sequences are MGHRA and YSYEKL. CDR3 bases: TGCGCCAGCAGCCAAGTGGGACAGGGGAAAGAGACCCAGTACTTC. Residues: CASSQVGQGKETQYF.

This sequence joins TRBV4-1 and TRBJ2-5, with 9 bases identical to TRBD2. This CDR3 contains 15 residues. Unmatched junction bases numbered 8, after V lost 1 base and J lost 8 bases. Germline V gene lookup returns CDR1 MGHRA and CDR2 YSYEKL. In DNA form, the CDR3 reads TGCGCCAGCAGCCAAGCGGGACTAGCACCAGGAACCCAGTACTTC. This codes for CASSQAGLAPGTQYF.

J is TRBJ1-5 and V is TRBV6-5; the D gene is possibly TRBD1 (5 bases). CDR3 size: 14 residues. Trimming shortened V by 6 bases and J by 2 bases, and 11 bases separated the two germline ends. CDR1 is MNHEY and CDR2 is SVGAGI in the germline V gene. CDR3 residues: CASSRVVGNQPQHF. In DNA form, the CDR3 reads TGTGCCAGCAGCAGGGTTGTTGGCAATCAGCCCCAGCATTTT.